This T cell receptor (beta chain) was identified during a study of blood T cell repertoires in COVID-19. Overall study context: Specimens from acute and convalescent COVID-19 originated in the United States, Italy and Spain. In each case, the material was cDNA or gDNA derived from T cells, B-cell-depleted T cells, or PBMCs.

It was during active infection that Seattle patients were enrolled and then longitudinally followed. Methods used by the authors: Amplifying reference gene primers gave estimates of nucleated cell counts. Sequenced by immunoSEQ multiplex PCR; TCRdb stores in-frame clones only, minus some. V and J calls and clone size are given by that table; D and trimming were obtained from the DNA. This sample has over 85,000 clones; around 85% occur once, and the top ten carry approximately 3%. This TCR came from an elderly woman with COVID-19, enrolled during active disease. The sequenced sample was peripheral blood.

CDR3 in DNA: TGTGCCAGCAGTTTTGCGGTTGTCGGGAACACCGGGGAGCTGTTTTTT. Amino acids: CASSFAVVGNTGELFF. The J gene is TRBJ2-2, the V gene TRBV27; D is uncertain. This CDR3 contains 16 residues. Germline V gene data show CDR1 as MNHEY and CDR2 as SMNVEV (reference sequence). Trimming removed 3 bases at V and 1 base at J, with 12 bases between.